Listed here is a single T cell receptor (beta chain). In the original processing: Amplification of reference gene primers provided the estimated nucleated cell counts. Clones were sequenced by immunoSEQ multiplex PCR, and TCRdb holds only the in-frame ones, with some missing. For V, J and clone size, that table is used; D and trimming come from the DNA. The sample lists 60,000 or so clones; almost 90% were seen once. The data were obtained in a study of blood T cell repertoires in COVID-19. In the study overall: COVID-19 samples, acute and convalescent, were from the United States, Italy and Spain. PBMCs, B-cell-depleted T cells, or T cells provided the cDNA or gDNA that made up the material.

V was trimmed by 5 bases and J by 6 bases, leaving 14 bases between them. The germline V gene has CDR1 SEHNR and CDR2 FQNEAQ (reference sequence). The CDR3 loop spans 13 amino acids. This clonotype was obtained from a man aged 55 to 70 with acute or convalescent COVID-19. The sequencing sample was made of peripheral blood. The chain combines TRBV7-9 with TRBJ2-7; a possible D gene is TRBD1 (6 bases). CDR3 residues: CASSQQGWGEQYF. CDR3 sequence (DNA): TGTGCCAGCAGCCAACAGGGTTGGGGCGAGCAGTACTTC.